A selection of T cell receptor beta chains follows, all from one sample in a study of blood T cell repertoires in COVID-19. The protocol was immunoSEQ multiplex PCR, while the TCRdb copy is restricted to in-frame clones and leaves out a portion. The sample includes under 75,000 clones, over 75% of them seen just once. What was sequenced was peripheral blood. These receptors all stem from a human donor in a cohort sampled during active COVID-19. The CDR3 runs from the conserved cysteine through the conserved F or W. A D gene is named only where the DNA matches it firmly. Size values are once, few and many counts, or a class for expanded clones, and some rows have none.

clone_size	d_call	v_call	j_call	cdr3_aa	cdr3_nt
NA	TRBD2	TRBV10-3	TRBJ2-1	CAISGGAGGVQNEQFF	TGTGCCATCTCGGGGGGGGCAGGCGGAGTTCAAAATGAGCAGTTCTTC
NA	NA	TRBV4-2	TRBJ2-7	CASSPLEGDTYEQYF	TGTGCCAGCAGCCCTCTGGAAGGGGACACCTACGAGCAGTACTTC
NA	NA	TRBV6-4	TRBJ2-1	CASSDSASRDTGEQFF	TGTGCCAGCAGTGACTCGGCTAGCCGGGACACGGGTGAGCAGTTCTTC
NA	TRBD1	TRBV27	TRBJ1-2	CASSPPLGRGNYGYTF	TGTGCCAGCAGTCCGCCTTTGGGCAGGGGGAACTATGGCTACACCTTC
once	NA	TRBV28	TRBJ1-1	CASEHSTGRLNTEAFF	TGTGCCAGCGAACATTCGACAGGCCGACTGAACACTGAAGCTTTCTTT
NA	TRBD1	TRBV5-1	TRBJ1-1	CASKIKAGGTEAFF	TGCGCCAGCAAAATCAAGGCAGGGGGCACTGAAGCTTTCTTT
few	TRBD1	TRBV30	TRBJ1-2	CAWSSPGTGKGGNYGYTF	TGTGCCTGGAGTTCGCCCGGGACAGGGAAAGGTGGCAACTATGGCTACACCTTC
once	NA	TRBV7-6	TRBJ1-2	CASSLGVRAREENGYTF	TGTGCCAGCAGCTTAGGTGTCAGGGCACGTGAAGAAAATGGCTACACCTTC
NA	NA	TRBV6-5	TRBJ2-3	CASSYGGSTQYF	TGTGCCAGCAGTTACGGGGGGAGTACGCAGTATTTT
NA	NA	TRBV7-2	TRBJ2-3	CASSLFSSTDTQYF	TGTGCCAGCAGCTTGTTTTCTAGCACAGATACGCAGTATTTT
NA	NA	TRBV3-1/TRBV3-2	TRBJ2-1	CASSQDSGGFGEQFF	TGTGCCAGCAGCCAAGATAGTGGAGGGTTCGGTGAGCAGTTCTTC
NA	NA	TRBV7-2	TRBJ2-6	CASSLGGIRGMEGANVLTF	TGTGCCAGCAGCTTAGGCGGGATTCGGGGAATGGAAGGGGCCAACGTCCTGACTTTC
NA	TRBD2	TRBV9	TRBJ2-1	CASSAPGLAVNEQFF	TGTGCCAGCAGCGCCCCCGGGCTAGCGGTGAATGAGCAGTTCTTC
NA	TRBD2	TRBV7-8	TRBJ2-7	CASSLDPSGGLGEQYF	TGTGCCAGCAGCTTAGACCCTAGCGGGGGGCTCGGCGAGCAGTACTTC
NA	NA	TRBV10-3	TRBJ2-1	CATIGYRDNEQFF	TGTGCCACGATTGGATATCGGGACAATGAGCAGTTCTTC
NA	TRBD2	TRBV11-2	TRBJ2-2	CASSFGRGGVNTGELFF	TGTGCCAGCAGCTTCGGACGCGGGGGGGTTAACACCGGGGAGCTGTTTTTT
NA	NA	TRBV30	TRBJ1-4	CAQTGQSNEKLFF	TGTGCCCAAACCGGACAGAGTAATGAAAAACTGTTTTTT
once	TRBD2	TRBV9	TRBJ2-1	CASSSSGGLYNEQFF	TGTGCCAGCAGCTCTAGCGGGGGTTTATACAATGAGCAGTTCTTC
NA	TRBD1	TRBV2	TRBJ2-1	CASPTRDSYNEQFF	TGTGCCAGCCCCACACGGGACAGTTACAATGAGCAGTTCTTC
NA	NA	TRBV4-1	TRBJ2-3	CASSTRTVLSTDTQYF	TGCGCCAGCAGCACCCGGACAGTTCTAAGCACAGATACGCAGTATTTT
NA	TRBD2	TRBV10-3	TRBJ2-5	CAISDPSGIKVETQYF	TGTGCCATCAGTGACCCTAGCGGCATCAAAGTAGAGACCCAGTACTTC
NA	TRBD1	TRBV24-1	TRBJ2-5	CATIVMQDRSVQETQYF	TGTGCCACCATTGTGATGCAGGACAGGTCTGTCCAGGAGACCCAGTACTTC
NA	NA	TRBV21-1	TRBJ2-1	CASSISSLAGVTYNEQFF	TGTGCCAGCAGCATCTCCTCTTTAGCGGGAGTGACCTACAATGAGCAGTTCTTC
NA	NA	TRBV28	TRBJ2-3	CASSFPSTPADTQYF	TGTGCCAGCAGTTTTCCTAGCACCCCTGCAGATACGCAGTATTTT
NA	NA	TRBV4-3	TRBJ1-2	CASSREGETNYGYTF	TGCGCCAGCAGCCGCGAAGGAGAGACTAACTATGGCTACACCTTC
once	NA	TRBV6-1	TRBJ2-3	CASSEALRRDTQYF	TGTGCCAGCAGTGAAGCCCTCCGTCGGGATACGCAGTATTTT
NA	TRBD1	TRBV5-1	TRBJ1-1	CASSSGTGVVRTEAFF	TGCGCCAGCAGCTCCGGGACAGGGGTTGTCAGGACTGAAGCTTTCTTT
NA	NA	TRBV19	TRBJ2-2	CASRGGTANTGELFF	TGTGCCAGCAGAGGGGGGACAGCGAACACCGGGGAGCTGTTTTTT
NA	TRBD2	TRBV9	TRBJ2-3	CASSGLGLAAIITDTQYF	TGTGCCAGCAGCGGCTTGGGGCTAGCGGCGATTATCACAGATACGCAGTATTTT
NA	NA	TRBV19	TRBJ2-3	CASSISSLGLYF	TGTGCCAGTAGTATAAGCTCACTAGGCCTGTATTTT
NA	TRBD2	TRBV2	TRBJ2-1	CASSGSGAYNEQFF	TGTGCCAGCTCGGGGAGCGGGGCCTACAATGAGCAGTTCTTC
NA	NA	TRBV11-2	TRBJ1-4	CASSLMQGDEKLFF	TGTGCCAGCAGCTTAATGCAGGGCGATGAAAAACTGTTTTTT
NA	TRBD1	TRBV28	TRBJ2-7	CASSATGVSYEQYF	TGTGCCAGCAGTGCGACAGGGGTCTCCTACGAGCAGTACTTC
NA	TRBD2	TRBV12-5	TRBJ2-1	CASGLVVWEGRNEQFF	TGTGCTAGTGGTTTGGTCGTCTGGGAGGGCCGCAATGAGCAGTTCTTC
NA	TRBD1	TRBV5-6	TRBJ2-1	CASSSLPQGAYEQFF	TGTGCCAGCAGCTCTCTACCACAGGGGGCCTATGAGCAGTTCTTC
NA	NA	TRBV24-1	TRBJ1-1	CATSYSRGNTEAFF	TGTGCCACCAGTTACTCGCGGGGCAACACTGAAGCTTTCTTT
NA	TRBD1	TRBV7-9	TRBJ2-3	CASSFRDRTQYF	TGTGCCAGCAGCTTCCGGGACAGGACGCAGTATTTT
NA	NA	TRBV6-6	TRBJ1-2	CASRLPEPNYGYTF	TGTGCCAGCAGATTACCGGAGCCGAACTATGGCTACACCTTC
once	NA	TRBV7-2	TRBJ2-5	CASSPVPRETQYF	TGTGCCAGCAGCCCTGTCCCGCGAGAGACCCAGTACTTC
NA	NA	TRBV12-5	TRBJ1-2	CASGLVGGYGYTF	TGTGCTAGTGGTTTGGTAGGCGGGTATGGCTACACCTTC
NA	NA	TRBV6-2/TRBV6-3	TRBJ2-2	CASSRNTGELFF	TGTGCCAGCAGTCGGAACACCGGGGAGCTGTTTTTT
NA	NA	TRBV6-6	TRBJ2-2	CASSLSAGNTGELFF	TGTGCCAGCAGTCTGTCAGCGGGGAACACCGGGGAGCTGTTTTTT
NA	NA	TRBV12-3/TRBV12-4	TRBJ1-5	CASSFGAPEPQHF	TGTGCCAGCAGTTTTGGGGCCCCTGAGCCCCAGCATTTT
NA	NA	TRBV19	TRBJ2-1	CASWQGGNEQFF	TGTGCCAGTTGGCAGGGGGGTAATGAGCAGTTCTTC
NA	NA	TRBV2	TRBJ1-1	CASLLSWVRSTEAFF	TGTGCCAGCCTCTTAAGCTGGGTGCGGAGCACTGAAGCTTTCTTT
NA	TRBD1	TRBV27	TRBJ1-2	CASGRTGFPGGYTF	TGTGCCAGCGGAAGGACAGGGTTCCCCGGGGGCTACACCTTC
NA	NA	TRBV27	TRBJ2-7	CASSDGGHYEQYF	TGTGCCAGCAGTGACGGGGGGCATTACGAGCAGTACTTC
NA	NA	TRBV7-9	TRBJ2-7	CASSLDGFSASSSYEQYF	TGTGCCAGCAGCTTAGACGGGTTCTCCGCCAGCTCCTCCTACGAGCAGTACTTC
NA	TRBD1	TRBV5-1	TRBJ2-2	CASRPDRVTGELFF	TGCGCCAGCAGACCTGACAGGGTCACCGGGGAGCTGTTTTTT
few	NA	TRBV7-2	TRBJ1-5	CASSSAGGGQAFNQPQHF	TGTGCCAGCAGCTCGGCGGGGGGTGGGCAGGCCTTCAATCAGCCCCAGCATTTT
NA	NA	TRBV7-2	TRBJ1-4	CASSSGDLATNEKLFF	TGTGCCAGCAGCTCGGGGGACCTTGCAACTAATGAAAAACTGTTTTTT
NA	TRBD1	TRBV30	TRBJ1-1	CAWATGVTEAFF	TGTGCCTGGGCGACAGGGGTCACTGAAGCTTTCTTT
NA	TRBD1	TRBV19	TRBJ2-3	CASSIAGTGGFTDTQYF	TGTGCCAGTAGTATAGCCGGGACAGGGGGTTTCACAGATACGCAGTATTTT
NA	TRBD1	TRBV28	TRBJ1-2	CASSLRDRGFHTF	TGTGCCAGCAGTTTAAGGGACAGGGGTTTCCACACCTTC
NA	TRBD1	TRBV24-1	TRBJ1-2	CATSDSRTGAGGYTF	TGTGCCACCAGTGATAGCCGGACAGGGGCCGGTGGCTACACCTTC